The 9 T cell receptor beta chains presented below share a single source sample, sequenced in a study of blood T cell repertoires in COVID-19. The table came from immunoSEQ multiplex PCR; TCRdb's copy has only in-frame clones and leaves some out. Among about 230,000 clones listed, about 87% were seen once. The specimen sequenced was PBMCs or T cells enriched from blood (not recorded which). The receptors come from a woman aged 40 to 50 with acute COVID-19.

This clone was seen once. This chain links TRBV25-1 with TRBJ2-2; 12 bases map to TRBD2. Per the germline V gene, CDR1 is MGHDK and CDR2 is SYGVNS. The CDR3 covers 18 residues. After removal of 4 bases from V and 3 bases from J, the junction contained 9 bases not matched to a gene. In DNA form, the CDR3 reads TGTGCCAGCAGTGCATCCGGGACTAGCGGGCTATACACCGGGGAGCTGTTTTTT. It is translated as CASSASGTSGLYTGELFF. The entire variable domain, with the rest obtained from reference TRBV25-1 and TRBJ2-2, is as follows: EADIYQTPRYLVIGTGKKITLECSQTMGHDKMYWYQQDPGMELHLIHYSYGVNSTEKGDLSSESTVSRIRTEHFPLTLESARPSHTSQYLCASSASGTSGLYTGELFFGEGSRLTVL.

The rearrangement links TRBV6-1 to TRBJ1-2; 9 bases line up with TRBD1. V shed 4 bases, J shed 4 bases, and the junction held 13 bases outside the gene matches. This CDR3 contains 17 residues. CDR1 is MNHNS, CDR2 SASEGT, per germline. The CDR3 DNA is TGTGCCAGCAGTGGGGGGGCCGGGACAGGGCGAAGCTATGGCTACACCTTC. Amino acids: CASSGGAGTGRSYGYTF.

V usage is TRBV7-9 and J usage is TRBJ2-1; D remains unclear. CDR3 length: 15 residues. Trimming shortened V by 3 bases and J by 6 bases, and 15 bases separated the two germline ends. From germline, CDR1 is SEHNR and CDR2 FQNEAQ (reference sequence). In DNA, the CDR3 is TGTGCCAGCAGCTTGTCACTCCCGATCTCCAATGAGCAGTTCTTC. As protein: CASSLSLPISNEQFF.

CDR3: CASRTSGTGELFF. CDR3 nucleotides: TGTGCCAGCAGGACCTCCGGGACCGGGGAGCTGTTTTTT. J is TRBJ2-2 and V is TRBV12-3 or TRBV12-4; D unclear. The CDR3 runs to 13 residues. Trimming took 6 bases from V and 5 from J, leaving 10 bases between them.

This clone has a single count. Other DNA sequences from this sample encode an identical CDR3 as well. V usage is TRBV2 and J usage is TRBJ1-1; 8 positions match TRBD1. This CDR3 region has 11 residues. In germline, CDR1 is SNHLY, CDR2 FYNNEI. With 6 bases clipped from V and 7 bases from J, the junction kept 1 base outside the gene matches. The CDR3 coding sequence is TGTGCCAGCAGAGGACAGGGTGAAGCTTTCTTT. It translates to CASRGQGEAFF. Drawing the rest from reference TRBV2 and TRBJ1-1, the complete variable domain is EPEVTQTPSHQVTQMGQEVILRCVPISNHLYFYWYRQILGQKVEFLVSFYNNEISEKSEIFDDQFSVERPDGSNFTLKIRSTKLEDSAMYFCASRGQGEAFFGQGTRLTVV.

This rearrangement joins TRBV7-8 to TRBJ1-6, with a weak D call TRBD1 (5 bases). The CDR3 covers 18 residues. The germline V gene has CDR1 SGHVS and CDR2 FQNEAQ. The germline V and J ends were trimmed by 5 bases and 0 bases, with 17 bases remaining between them. CDR3 nucleotide sequence: TGTGCCAGCAGCACCCGGACAAGGGCTAGCTCCTATAATTCACCCCTCCACTTT. Amino acids: CASSTRTRASSYNSPLHF.

This chain links TRBV5-1 with TRBJ2-5, with D possibly TRBD1 on 6 matching bases. Trimming took 4 bases from V and 5 from J, leaving 12 bases between them. Germline lookup yields CDR1 SGHRS and CDR2 YFSETQ. This CDR3 is 13 amino acids long. CDR3 region: CASSPGTPETQYF. The CDR3 coding sequence is TGCGCCAGCAGCCCAGGGACACCGGAGACCCAGTACTTC. Supplemented by reference TRBV5-1 and TRBJ2-5, the full variable domain reads KAGVTQTPRYLIKTRGQQVTLSCSPISGHRSVSWYQQTPGQGLQFLFEYFSETQRNKGNFPGRFSGRQFSNSRSEMNVSTLELGDSALYLCASSPGTPETQYFGPGTRLLVL.

This clone was found a few times. V gene TRBV7-2 combines with J gene TRBJ2-3; D is possibly TRBD2 (5 bases). In germline, CDR1 is SGHTA, CDR2 FQGNSA. The V end was cut by 1 base, the J end by 3 bases, with 11 bases between. The CDR3 runs 15 residues. In DNA, the CDR3 is TGTGCCAGCAGCTTAGAGTCACTAGTAACAGATACGCAGTATTTT. It is translated as CASSLESLVTDTQYF.

The V and J genes are TRBV19 and TRBJ1-5; D not certain. The CDR3 is 13 residues long. Germline assignment: CDR1 LNHDA and CDR2 SQIVND (reference sequence). Trimming shortened V by 5 bases and J by 4 bases, and 9 bases separated the two germline ends. The CDR3 reads CASSGRGNQPQHF. In nucleotides, the CDR3 is TGTGCCAGTAGTGGGCGGGGAAATCAGCCCCAGCATTTT.